The 5 T cell receptor beta chains below were found in one sample sequenced in a study of blood T cells in healthy people across ages. Combining a sample-barcoded 5' primer with a J-beta primer mix, a second PCR ran for roughly 7 to 12 cycles. TCRdb fed the 5' RACE reads into MiXCR, producing one record per CDR3 protein. In the table there are 1.5 million to 2 million distinct CDR3 sequences, roughly 28% of which are singletons. Sequenced input: blood. Every receptor here comes from a woman in her 30s in good health.

This clonotype was detected only a few times. The chain employs TRBV18 and TRBJ2-1; possibly TRBD1 or TRBD2 for D (5 bases each). The J call may be faulty, since TRBJ2-7 better matches the DNA end. The CDR3 sequence is 12 residues long. Germline values: CDR1 KGHSH, CDR2 LQKENI. The CDR3 DNA reads as TGTGCCAGCTCAACTAGGGGCAATGAGCAGTACTTC. Translated, it gives CASSTRGNEQYF.

The rearrangement joins TRBV10-3 to TRBJ2-5; maybe TRBD2 (6 bases). The CDR3 runs 13 residues. Germline-derived CDR1 and CDR2 are ENHRY and SYGVKD. With 6 bases removed from V and 1 base from J, the gap between germline ends came to 9 bases. The CDR3 reads CAIRGGTQETQYF. The CDR3 DNA reads as TGTGCCATCAGGGGGGGAACCCAAGAGACCCAGTACTTC.

This clonotype has only a few counts. The CDR3 loop is CSARVRGGSPLSSYNEQFF. CDR3 coding DNA: TGCAGTGCTAGAGTTCGTGGGGGGTCCCCCTTAAGCTCCTACAATGAGCAGTTCTTC. The V gene is TRBV20-1, the J gene TRBJ2-1; a possible D gene is TRBD2 (6 bases). Germline CDR1 is DFQATT and CDR2 is SNEGSKA (reference sequence). Trimming took off 1 base at V and 0 bases at J, with 22 bases between the two ends. This CDR3 spans 19 amino acids.

A remark on this clonotype: This may be a read error, as it is one base from a much larger clone. CDR3 in DNA: TGTGCCAGCAGGGCGGACAGGGGGGCCTACGAGCAGTACTTC. The encoded protein is CASRADRGAYEQYF. The J gene is TRBJ2-4, the V gene TRBV2; 10 positions match TRBD1. The J call is uncertain, as TRBJ2-7 better fits the DNA end. Germline V gene data show CDR1 as SNHLY and CDR2 as FYNNEI. The length of the CDR3 is 14 residues.

The chain combines TRBV12-3 or TRBV12-4 with TRBJ1-6; D possibly corresponds to TRBD1 (5 bases). The CDR3 is 15 amino acids. V was cut by 3 bases and J by 5 bases, with 11 bases left in between. The CDR3 is CASSFRGYHNSPLHF. DNA for the CDR3: TGTGCCAGCAGTTTTCGGGGGTACCATAATTCACCCCTCCACTTT.